This T cell receptor beta chain originates from a study of blood T cells in healthy people across ages. A second 7 to 11 cycle PCR used barcoded and J-beta primers. TCRdb called the 5' RACE reads again in MiXCR, with one record for every CDR3 protein. The sample shows approximately 1.5 million distinct CDR3 sequences, 30% to 35% of them seen only once. Germline loops: CDR1 SGHTA, CDR2 FQGTGA. Germline trimming cut 4 bases from V and 11 bases from J; bases unmatched to any gene: 3. The CDR3 runs 11 residues. J is TRBJ2-3 and V is TRBV7-3; TRBD2 aligns across 7 bases. Sequencing was performed on blood. The receptor's source is a woman under 40 in good health. The CDR3 bases are TGTGCCAGCAGCTCGGGGACTAAGCAGTATTTT. Protein sequence: CASSSGTKQYF.